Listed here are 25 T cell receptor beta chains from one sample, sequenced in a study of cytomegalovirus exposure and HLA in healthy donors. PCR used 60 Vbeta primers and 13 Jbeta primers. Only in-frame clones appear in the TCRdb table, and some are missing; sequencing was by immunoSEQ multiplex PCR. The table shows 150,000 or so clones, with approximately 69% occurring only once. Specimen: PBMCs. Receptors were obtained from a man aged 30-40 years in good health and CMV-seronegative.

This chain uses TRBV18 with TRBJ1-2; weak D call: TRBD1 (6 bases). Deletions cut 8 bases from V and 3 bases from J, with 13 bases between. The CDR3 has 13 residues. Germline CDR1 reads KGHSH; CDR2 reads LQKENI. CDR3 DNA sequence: TGTGCCAGCCAGCCGGGACATGACTATGGCTACACCTTC. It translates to CASQPGHDYGYTF.

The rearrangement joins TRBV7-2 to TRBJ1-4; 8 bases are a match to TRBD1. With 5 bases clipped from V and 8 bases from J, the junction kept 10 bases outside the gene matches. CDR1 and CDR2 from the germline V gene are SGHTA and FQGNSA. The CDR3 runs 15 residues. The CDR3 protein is CASSPQGASGEKLFF. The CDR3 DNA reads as TGTGCCAGCAGCCCTCAGGGGGCCAGTGGGGAAAAACTGTTTTTT.

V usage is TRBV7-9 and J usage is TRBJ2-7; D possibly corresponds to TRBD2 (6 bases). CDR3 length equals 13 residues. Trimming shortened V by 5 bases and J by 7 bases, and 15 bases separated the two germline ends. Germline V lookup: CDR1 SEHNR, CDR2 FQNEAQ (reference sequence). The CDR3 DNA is TGTGCCAGCAGCAGAAGGGACTTAGGAGAGCAGTACTTC. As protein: CASSRRDLGEQYF.

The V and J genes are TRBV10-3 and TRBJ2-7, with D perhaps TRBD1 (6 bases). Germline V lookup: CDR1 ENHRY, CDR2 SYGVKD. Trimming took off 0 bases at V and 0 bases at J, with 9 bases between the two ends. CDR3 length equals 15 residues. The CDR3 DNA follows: TGTGCCATCAGTGAGTCTGAGGACAGCTCCTACGAGCAGTACTTC. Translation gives CAISESEDSSYEQYF.

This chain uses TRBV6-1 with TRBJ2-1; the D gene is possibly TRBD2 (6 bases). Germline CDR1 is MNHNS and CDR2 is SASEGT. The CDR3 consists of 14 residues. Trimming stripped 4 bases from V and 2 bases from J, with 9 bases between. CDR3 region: CASSAGGAYNEQFF. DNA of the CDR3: TGTGCCAGCAGTGCAGGAGGGGCCTACAATGAGCAGTTCTTC.

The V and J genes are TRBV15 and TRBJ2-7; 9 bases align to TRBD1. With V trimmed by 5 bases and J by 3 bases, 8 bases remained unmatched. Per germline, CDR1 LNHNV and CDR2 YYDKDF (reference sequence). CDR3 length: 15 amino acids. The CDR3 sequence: CATSGQRTGDYEQYF. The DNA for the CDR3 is TGTGCCACCAGCGGGCAAAGGACAGGGGACTACGAGCAGTACTTC.

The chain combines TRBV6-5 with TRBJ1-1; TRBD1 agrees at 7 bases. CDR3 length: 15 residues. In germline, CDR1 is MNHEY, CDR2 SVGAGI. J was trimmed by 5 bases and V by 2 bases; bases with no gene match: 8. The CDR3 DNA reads TGTGCCAGCAGTTACCTCACAGGGGACGGGACTGAAGCTTTCTTT. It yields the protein CASSYLTGDGTEAFF.

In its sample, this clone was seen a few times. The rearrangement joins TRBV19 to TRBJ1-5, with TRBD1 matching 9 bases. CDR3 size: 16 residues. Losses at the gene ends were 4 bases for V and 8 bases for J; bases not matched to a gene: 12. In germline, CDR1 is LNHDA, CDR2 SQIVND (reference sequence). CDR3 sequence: CASSRGTGQLGEPQHF. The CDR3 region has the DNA TGTGCCAGTAGTAGAGGGACAGGGCAACTTGGGGAGCCCCAGCATTTT.

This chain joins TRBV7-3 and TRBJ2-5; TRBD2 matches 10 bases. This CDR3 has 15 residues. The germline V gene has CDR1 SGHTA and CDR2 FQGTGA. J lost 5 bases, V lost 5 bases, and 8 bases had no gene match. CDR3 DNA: TGTGCCAGCAGCCTAGGGACTAGCGTAAGGGAGACCCAGTACTTC. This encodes CASSLGTSVRETQYF.

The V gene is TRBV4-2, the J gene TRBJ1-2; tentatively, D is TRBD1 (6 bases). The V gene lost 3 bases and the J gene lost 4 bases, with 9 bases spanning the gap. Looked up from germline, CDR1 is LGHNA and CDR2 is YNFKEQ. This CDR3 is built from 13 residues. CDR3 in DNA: TGTGCCAGCAGCCAGGACAGACCCTATGGCTACACCTTC. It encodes CASSQDRPYGYTF.

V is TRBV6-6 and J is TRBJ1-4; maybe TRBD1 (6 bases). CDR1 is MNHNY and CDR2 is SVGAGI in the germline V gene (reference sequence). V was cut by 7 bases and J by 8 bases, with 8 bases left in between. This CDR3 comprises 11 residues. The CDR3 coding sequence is TGTGCCAGCACCCAGGGGGAAAAACTGTTTTTT. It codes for CASTQGEKLFF.

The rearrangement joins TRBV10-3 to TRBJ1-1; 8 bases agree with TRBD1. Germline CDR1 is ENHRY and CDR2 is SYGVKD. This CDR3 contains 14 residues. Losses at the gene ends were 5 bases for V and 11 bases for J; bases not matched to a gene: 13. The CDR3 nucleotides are TGTGCCATCAGTCAGAATTTCGAACAGGGGGAGGCTTTCTTT. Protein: CAISQNFEQGEAFF.

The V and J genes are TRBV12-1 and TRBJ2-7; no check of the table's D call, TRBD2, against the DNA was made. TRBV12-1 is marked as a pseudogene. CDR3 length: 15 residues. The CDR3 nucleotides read TGTGCCAGCAGCTCCCTAGCGGGGGGGCATAACGAGCAGTACTTC. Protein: CASSSLAGGHNEQYF.

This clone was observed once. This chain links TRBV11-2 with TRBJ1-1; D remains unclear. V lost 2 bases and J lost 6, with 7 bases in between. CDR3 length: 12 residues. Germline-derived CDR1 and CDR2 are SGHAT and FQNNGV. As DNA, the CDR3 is TGTGCCAGCAGCTTATACGCGGCTGAAGCTTTCTTT. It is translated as CASSLYAAEAFF.

The CDR3 coding sequence is TGTGCCAGTAGTAATGGAGTGTCGGTTGGAAGCAATCAGCCCCAGCATTTT. Translated: CASSNGVSVGSNQPQHF. V and J are TRBV19 and TRBJ1-5; D gene unclear. The CDR3 covers 17 residues. Germline V CDR1 and CDR2: LNHDA, SQIVND (reference sequence). Trimming removed 4 bases at V and 1 base at J, with 17 bases between.

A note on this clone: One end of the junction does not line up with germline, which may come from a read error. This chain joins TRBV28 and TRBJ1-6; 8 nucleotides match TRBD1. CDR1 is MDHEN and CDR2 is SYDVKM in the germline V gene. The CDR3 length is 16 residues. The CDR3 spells CASSPGAGGYSSPLHF. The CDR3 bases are TGTGCCAGCAGTCCCGGAGCAGGGGGCTATAGTTCACCCCTCCACTTT.

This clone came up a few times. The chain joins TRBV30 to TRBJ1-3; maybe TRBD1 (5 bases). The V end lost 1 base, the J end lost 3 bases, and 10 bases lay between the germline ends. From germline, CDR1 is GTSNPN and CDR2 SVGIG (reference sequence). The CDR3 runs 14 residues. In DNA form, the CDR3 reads TGTGCCTGGAGTGACCTCCAGGGTGGAAACACCATATATTTT. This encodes CAWSDLQGGNTIYF. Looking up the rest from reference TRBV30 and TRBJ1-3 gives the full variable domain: SQTIHQWPATLVQPVGSPLSLECTVEGTSNPNLYWYRQAAGRGLQLLFYSVGIGQISSEVPQNLSASRPQDRQFILSSKKLLLSDSGFYLCAWSDLQGGNTIYFGEGSWLTVV.

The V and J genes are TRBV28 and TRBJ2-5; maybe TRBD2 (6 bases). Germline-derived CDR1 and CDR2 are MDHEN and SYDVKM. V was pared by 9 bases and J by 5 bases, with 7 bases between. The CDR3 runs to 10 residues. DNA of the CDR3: TGTGCCAGTCGGGGGGAGACCCAGTACTTC. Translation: CASRGETQYF.

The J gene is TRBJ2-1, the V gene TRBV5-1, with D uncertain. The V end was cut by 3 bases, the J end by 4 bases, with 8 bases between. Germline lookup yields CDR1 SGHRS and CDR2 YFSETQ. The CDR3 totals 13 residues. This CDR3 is CASSSRNYNEQFF. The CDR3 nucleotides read TGCGCCAGCAGCTCCAGAAATTACAATGAGCAGTTCTTC.

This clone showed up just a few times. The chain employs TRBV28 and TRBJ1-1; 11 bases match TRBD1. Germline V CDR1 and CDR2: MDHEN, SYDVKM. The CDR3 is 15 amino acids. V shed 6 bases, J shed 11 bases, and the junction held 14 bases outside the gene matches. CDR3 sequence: CASRIPGTGGVEAFF. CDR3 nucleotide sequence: TGTGCCAGCAGAATTCCCGGGACAGGGGGGGTGGAGGCTTTCTTT.

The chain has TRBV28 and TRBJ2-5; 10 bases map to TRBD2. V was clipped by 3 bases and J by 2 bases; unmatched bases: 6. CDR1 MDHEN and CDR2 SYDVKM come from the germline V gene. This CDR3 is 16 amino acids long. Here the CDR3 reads CASSFSSGGLQETQYF. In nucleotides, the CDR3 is TGTGCCAGCAGTTTTTCTAGCGGGGGTTTACAAGAGACCCAGTACTTC.

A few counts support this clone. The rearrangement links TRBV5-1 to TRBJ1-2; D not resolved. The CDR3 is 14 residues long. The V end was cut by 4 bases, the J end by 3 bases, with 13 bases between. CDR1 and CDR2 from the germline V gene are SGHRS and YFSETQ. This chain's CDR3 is CASSPSITDYGYTF. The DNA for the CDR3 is TGCGCCAGCAGCCCCTCGATCACGGACTATGGCTACACCTTC. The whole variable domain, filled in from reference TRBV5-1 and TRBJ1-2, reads KAGVTQTPRYLIKTRGQQVTLSCSPISGHRSVSWYQQTPGQGLQFLFEYFSETQRNKGNFPGRFSGRQFSNSRSEMNVSTLELGDSALYLCASSPSITDYGYTFGSGTRLTVV.

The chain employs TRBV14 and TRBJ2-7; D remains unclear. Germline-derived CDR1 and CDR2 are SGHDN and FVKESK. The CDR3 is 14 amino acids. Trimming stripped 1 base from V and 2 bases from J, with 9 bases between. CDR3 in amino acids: CASSQVAPTYEQYF. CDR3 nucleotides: TGTGCCAGCAGCCAAGTGGCTCCAACCTACGAGCAGTACTTC.

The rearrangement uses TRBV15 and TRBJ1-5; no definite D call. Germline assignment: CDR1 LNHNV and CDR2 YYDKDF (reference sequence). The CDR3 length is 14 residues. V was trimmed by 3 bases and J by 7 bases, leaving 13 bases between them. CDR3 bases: TGTGCCACCAGCAGGGGAGTAGCCAGCCAGCCCCAGCATTTT. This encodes CATSRGVASQPQHF.

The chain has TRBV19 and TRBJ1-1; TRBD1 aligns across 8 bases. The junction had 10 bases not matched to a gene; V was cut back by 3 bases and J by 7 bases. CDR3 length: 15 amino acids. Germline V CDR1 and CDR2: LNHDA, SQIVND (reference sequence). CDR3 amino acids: CASSIGPGGQVEAFF. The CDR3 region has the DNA TGTGCCAGTAGTATCGGGCCAGGGGGCCAGGTTGAAGCTTTCTTT.